The next 8 T cell receptor beta chains were all read from a single sample in a study of blood T cell repertoires in COVID-19. Assay used: immunoSEQ multiplex PCR; TCRdb lists only in-frame clones, some missing. The sample records fewer than 15,000 clones, 78% being singletons. Sequencing was carried out using peripheral blood. Receptor source: a human donor in a cohort sampled during active COVID-19.

This clone was recorded only once. The CDR3 spells CASSEARRAEQFF. CDR3 coding DNA: TGTGCCAGCAGTGAAGCTCGGCGGGCGGAGCAGTTCTTC. The chain uses TRBV6-1 and TRBJ2-1; maybe TRBD2 (5 bases). Deletions cut 0 bases from V and 10 bases from J, with 10 bases between. There are 13 residues in the CDR3. Germline V gives CDR1 MNHNS, CDR2 SASEGT.

By sample share, this clone is medium-sized (0.01 to 0.1%). The rearrangement joins TRBV30 to TRBJ2-2; 12 bases match TRBD2. The CDR3 totals 17 residues. The ends lost 1 base at V and 1 base at J; junction bases unmatched: 4. Germline V lookup: CDR1 GTSNPN, CDR2 SVGIG (reference sequence). CDR3 bases: TGTGCCTGGAGTGGACTAGCGGGAGCCTTGAACACCGGGGAGCTGTTTTTT. Its protein is CAWSGLAGALNTGELFF. The full variable domain, completed using reference TRBV30 and TRBJ2-2, is SQTIHQWPATLVQPVGSPLSLECTVEGTSNPNLYWYRQAAGRGLQLLFYSVGIGQISSEVPQNLSASRPQDRQFILSSKKLLLSDSGFYLCAWSGLAGALNTGELFFGEGSRLTVL.

The genes are TRBV6-6 and TRBJ1-3; 7 positions agree with TRBD1. The CDR3 has 14 amino acids. Germline lookup yields CDR1 MNHNY and CDR2 SVGAGI (reference sequence). The J segment lost 0 bases and the V segment lost 5 bases, leaving 1 base of the junction unmatched. DNA of the CDR3: TGTGCCAGCAGTCGGGACAGCTCTGGAAACACCATATATTTT. It is translated as CASSRDSSGNTIYF.

The V call is TRBV4-3, the J call TRBJ2-7; possible D gene TRBD1, 5 bases. Germline V gene sequence: CDR1 LGHNA, CDR2 YSLEER. The CDR3 has 16 residues. V was cut by 0 bases and J by 5 bases, with 17 bases left in between. The CDR3 sequence is CASSQDLGAISNEQYF. CDR3 nucleotide sequence: TGCGCCAGCAGCCAAGATTTAGGGGCAATTTCGAACGAGCAGTACTTC.

The rearrangement links TRBV7-8 to TRBJ1-1, with D perhaps TRBD1 (6 bases). The CDR3 consists of 13 residues. Trimming pared 6 bases from V and 0 bases from J, leaving 8 bases between. CDR1 SGHVS and CDR2 FQNEAQ come from the germline V gene. The CDR3 protein is CASRRGLNTEAFF. The CDR3, as DNA: TGTGCCAGCAGGAGGGGGTTGAACACTGAAGCTTTCTTT.

This clone was picked up one time. This chain links TRBV7-2 with TRBJ2-5; possibly TRBD2 for D (6 bases). V dropped 5 bases and J dropped 3 bases, with 10 bases sitting between them. CDR1 and CDR2 from the germline V gene are SGHTA and FQGNSA. This CDR3 is 13 amino acids long. The DNA for the CDR3 is TGTGCCAGCAGCCCTGGGACTGAAGAGACCCAGTACTTC. It is translated as CASSPGTEETQYF.

V usage is TRBV7-2 and J usage is TRBJ2-2, with D perhaps matching TRBD1 (6 bases). The germline V and J ends were trimmed by 5 bases and 6 bases, with 16 bases remaining between them. This CDR3 spans 15 amino acids. Germline V lookup: CDR1 SGHTA, CDR2 FQGNSA. The CDR3 bases are TGTGCCAGCAGCGGGACAAGGTGGGGTGCCGGGGAGCTGTTTTTT. Translated, it gives CASSGTRWGAGELFF.

The V and J genes are TRBV14 and TRBJ1-1; D may be TRBD1 (6 bases). This CDR3 spans 13 amino acids. Trimming took 4 bases from V and 5 from J, leaving 11 bases between them. Germline lookup yields CDR1 SGHDN and CDR2 FVKESK. Written as DNA, the CDR3 is TGTGCCAGCAGCCGTTACAGGGAGACTGAAGCTTTCTTT. It encodes CASSRYRETEAFF.